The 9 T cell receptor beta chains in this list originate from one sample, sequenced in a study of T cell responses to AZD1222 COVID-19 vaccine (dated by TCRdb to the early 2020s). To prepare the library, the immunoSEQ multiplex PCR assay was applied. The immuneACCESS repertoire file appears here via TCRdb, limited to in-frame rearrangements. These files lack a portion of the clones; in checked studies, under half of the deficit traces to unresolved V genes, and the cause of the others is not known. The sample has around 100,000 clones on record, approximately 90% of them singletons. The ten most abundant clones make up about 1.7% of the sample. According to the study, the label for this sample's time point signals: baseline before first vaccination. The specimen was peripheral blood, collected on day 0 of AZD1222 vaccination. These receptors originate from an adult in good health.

CDR3 loop: CASNTGYGEQFF. The CDR3 DNA is TGTGCCAGCAACACGGGATATGGCGAGCAGTTCTTC. The genes are TRBV11-3 and TRBJ2-1; D is possibly TRBD2 (5 bases). The CDR3 length is 12 residues. The germline gives CDR1 SGHNT, CDR2 YENEEA. Between the trimmed V and J ends, which lost 7 bases and 10 bases, there was a span of 14 bases.

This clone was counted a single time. CDR3 region: CASSLFGQGNTEAFF. DNA for the CDR3: TGTGCCAGCAGCTTATTTGGACAGGGAAACACTGAAGCTTTCTTT. The chain carries TRBV11-2 and TRBJ1-1, with TRBD1 matching over 8 bases. This CDR3 is 15 amino acids long. V was clipped by 2 bases and J by 2 bases; unmatched bases: 4. Germline lookup yields CDR1 SGHAT and CDR2 FQNNGV.

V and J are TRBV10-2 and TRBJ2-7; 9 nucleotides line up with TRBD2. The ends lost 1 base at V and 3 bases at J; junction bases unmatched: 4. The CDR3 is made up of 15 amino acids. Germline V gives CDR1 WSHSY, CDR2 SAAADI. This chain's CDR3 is CASSELLAGLYEQYF. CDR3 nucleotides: TGCGCCAGCAGTGAGTTACTAGCGGGCCTCTACGAGCAGTACTTC.

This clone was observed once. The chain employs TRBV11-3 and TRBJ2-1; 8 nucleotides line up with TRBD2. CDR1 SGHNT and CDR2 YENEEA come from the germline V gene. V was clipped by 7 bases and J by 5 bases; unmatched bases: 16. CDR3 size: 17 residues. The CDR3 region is CASKPRPGLVVDNEQFF. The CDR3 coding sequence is TGTGCCAGCAAACCCCGGCCGGGACTAGTCGTTGACAATGAGCAGTTCTTC. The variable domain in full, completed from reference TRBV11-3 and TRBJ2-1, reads EAGVVQSPRYKIIEKKQPVAFWCNPISGHNTLYWYLQNLGQGPELLIRYENEEAVDDSQLPKDRFSAERLKGVDSTLKIQPAELGDSAVYLCASKPRPGLVVDNEQFFGPGTRLTVL.

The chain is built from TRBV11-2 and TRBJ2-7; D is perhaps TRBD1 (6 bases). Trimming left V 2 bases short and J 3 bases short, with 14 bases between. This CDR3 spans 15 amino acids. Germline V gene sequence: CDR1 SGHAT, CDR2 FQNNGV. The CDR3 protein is CASSLPHRVLYEQYF. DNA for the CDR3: TGTGCCAGCAGCTTACCCCACAGGGTTCTCTACGAGCAGTACTTC.

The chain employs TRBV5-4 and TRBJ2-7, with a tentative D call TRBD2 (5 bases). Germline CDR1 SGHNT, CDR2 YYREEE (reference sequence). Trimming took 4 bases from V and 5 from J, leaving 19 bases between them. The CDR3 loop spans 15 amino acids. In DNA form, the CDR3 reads TGTGCCAGCAGCGAGGACTCTGGAAAAAGAGACGAGCAGTACTTC. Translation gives CASSEDSGKRDEQYF.

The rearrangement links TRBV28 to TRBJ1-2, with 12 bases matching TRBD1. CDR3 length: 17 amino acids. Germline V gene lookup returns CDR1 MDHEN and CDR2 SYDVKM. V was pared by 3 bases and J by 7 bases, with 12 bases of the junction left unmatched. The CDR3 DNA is TGTGCCAGCAGTTTCCCCCGGGACAGGGGGCGGTTTCTTGGCTACACCTTC. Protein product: CASSFPRDRGRFLGYTF.

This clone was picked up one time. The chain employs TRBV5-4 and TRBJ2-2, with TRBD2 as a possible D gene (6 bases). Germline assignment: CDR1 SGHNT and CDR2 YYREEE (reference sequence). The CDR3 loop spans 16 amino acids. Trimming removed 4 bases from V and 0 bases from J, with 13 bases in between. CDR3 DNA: TGTGCCAGCAGCACAACTAGCACCGCGAACACCGGGGAGCTGTTTTTT. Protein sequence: CASSTTSTANTGELFF.

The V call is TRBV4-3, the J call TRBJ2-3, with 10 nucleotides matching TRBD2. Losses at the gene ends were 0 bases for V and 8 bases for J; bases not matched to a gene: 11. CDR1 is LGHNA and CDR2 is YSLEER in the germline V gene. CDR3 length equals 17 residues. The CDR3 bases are TGCGCCAGCAGCCAAGATCTCCCTAGCGGGAGCAGGGGTACGCAGTATTTT. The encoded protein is CASSQDLPSGSRGTQYF.